These 16 T cell receptor beta chains originate from one sample sequenced in a study of cytomegalovirus exposure and HLA in healthy donors. The table came from immunoSEQ multiplex PCR; TCRdb's copy has only in-frame clones and leaves some out. The table has around 98,000 clones, roughly 87% seen once; the top ten hold around 6%. The sample was PBMCs. All receptors come from a man younger than 30 in good health and CMV-seropositive.

The chain links TRBV7-3 to TRBJ1-1; D unresolved. Trimming removed 1 base from V and 4 bases from J, with 13 bases in between. Germline V gene lookup returns CDR1 SGHTA and CDR2 FQGTGA. The CDR3 spans 15 residues. CDR3 region: CASSLNSGKFTEAFF. The CDR3 coding sequence is TGTGCCAGCAGCTTAAATTCCGGGAAATTCACTGAAGCTTTCTTT. Variable domain in full (rest from reference TRBV7-3 and TRBJ1-1): GAGVSQTPSNKVTEKGKYVELRCDPISGHTALYWYRQSLGQGPEFLIYFQGTGAADDSGLPNDRFFAVRPEGSVSTLKIQRTERGDSAVYLCASSLNSGKFTEAFFGQGTRLTVV.

The chain combines TRBV6-5 with TRBJ2-1; the match to TRBD2 covers 8 bases. V was pared by 1 base and J by 2 bases, with 4 bases of the junction left unmatched. CDR3 size: 16 residues. CDR1 MNHEY and CDR2 SVGAGI come from the germline V gene. The CDR3 nucleotides read TGTGCCAGCAGTTACTATAGCGGGGACACCTACAATGAGCAGTTCTTC. This codes for CASSYYSGDTYNEQFF.

The chain uses TRBV19 and TRBJ1-5, with D hard to call. The CDR3 consists of 15 residues. The germline V and J ends were trimmed by 4 bases and 3 bases, with 13 bases remaining between them. CDR1 LNHDA and CDR2 SQIVND come from the germline V gene (reference sequence). CDR3 bases: TGTGCCAGTAGTACCACAGACGGAATCAATCAGCCCCAGCATTTT. The encoded protein is CASSTTDGINQPQHF.

CDR3 loop: CASSPYQGAGYGYTF. The CDR3 bases are TGTGCCAGCAGTCCCTACCAGGGGGCGGGCTATGGCTACACCTTC. The chain recombines TRBV6-6 with TRBJ1-2; 8 bases match TRBD1. Unmatched junction bases numbered 9, after V lost 5 bases and J lost 4 bases. Germline V lookup: CDR1 MNHNY, CDR2 SVGAGI (reference sequence). The CDR3 runs 15 residues.

The chain carries TRBV19 and TRBJ2-3; the match to TRBD2 covers 11 bases. The V segment lost 7 bases and the J segment 5 bases; nucleotides outside the gene matches: 11. This CDR3 is built from 16 residues. The germline V gene has CDR1 LNHDA and CDR2 SQIVND (reference sequence). The CDR3 nucleotides read TGTGCCAGTACGAGTATAGCGGGGGGGCTTGAAGATACGCAGTATTTT. This codes for CASTSIAGGLEDTQYF.

V gene TRBV15 combines with J gene TRBJ1-5; D gene uncertain. This CDR3 region has 14 residues. CDR1 and CDR2 from the germline V gene are LNHNV and YYDKDF (reference sequence). Trimming left V 0 bases short and J 2 bases short, with 5 bases between. CDR3 DNA sequence: TGTGCCACCAGCAGAGACCAGGGCAATCAGCCCCAGCATTTT. This codes for CATSRDQGNQPQHF. The entire variable domain, with the rest obtained from reference TRBV15 and TRBJ1-5, is as follows: DAMVIQNPRYQVTQFGKPVTLSCSQTLNHNVMYWYQQKSSQAPKLLFHYYDKDFNNEADTPDNFQSRRPNTSFCFLDIRSPGLGDTAMYLCATSRDQGNQPQHFGDGTRLSIL.

CDR3 in DNA: TGTGCCAGCAGCTTGGCCAGGGGGAACACTGAAGCTTTCTTT. Translation gives CASSLARGNTEAFF. V and J are TRBV5-4 and TRBJ1-1; TRBD1 is a possible D gene (6 bases). This CDR3 is built from 14 residues. CDR1 is SGHNT and CDR2 is YYREEE in the germline V gene (reference sequence). The V gene lost 0 bases and the J gene lost 1 base, with 7 bases spanning the gap. Filled out from reference TRBV5-4 and TRBJ1-1, the complete variable domain reads ETGVTQSPTHLIKTRGQQVTLRCSSQSGHNTVSWYQQALGQGPQFIFQYYREEENGRGNFPPRFSGLQFPNYSSELNVNALELDDSALYLCASSLARGNTEAFFGQGTRLTVV.

The chain recombines TRBV4-3 with TRBJ2-7; TRBD2 aligns across 10 bases. V shed 4 bases and J 2 bases; nucleotides not matched to a gene: 2. The CDR3 length is 14 residues. CDR1 and CDR2 from the germline V gene are LGHNA and YSLEER. For the CDR3, the DNA is TGCGCCAGCAGCCCCAGCGGGAGGGCCTACGAGCAGTACTTC. Encoded protein: CASSPSGRAYEQYF.

The sample holds one count of this clone. V gene TRBV4-3 combines with J gene TRBJ2-7; 8 bases are shared with TRBD1. V shed 1 base and J 2 bases; nucleotides not matched to a gene: 4. CDR1 is LGHNA, CDR2 YSLEER, per germline. The CDR3 runs to 15 residues. The chain's CDR3 is CASSQADRDTYEQYF. Here the CDR3 DNA reads TGCGCCAGCAGCCAAGCGGACAGGGATACCTACGAGCAGTACTTC.

As DNA, the CDR3 is TGTGCCAGCAGCTTAGTACCTCTAGCGGGGGGGAGAGAGACCCAGTACTTC. This encodes CASSLVPLAGGRETQYF. The chain couples TRBV7-8 to TRBJ2-5, with 12 bases matching TRBD2. Per the germline V gene, CDR1 is SGHVS and CDR2 is FQNEAQ. With 1 base clipped from V and 4 bases from J, the junction kept 7 bases outside the gene matches. CDR3 size: 17 residues.

V and J are TRBV5-1 and TRBJ2-3; D gene uncertain. Germline CDR1 is SGHRS and CDR2 is YFSETQ. The CDR3 runs 14 residues. V dropped 4 bases and J dropped 5 bases, with 14 bases sitting between them. This CDR3 reads CASSPQPAEDTQYF. The DNA of the CDR3 is TGCGCCAGCAGCCCCCAACCGGCGGAAGATACGCAGTATTTT. The complete variable domain, with remaining parts taken from reference TRBV5-1 and TRBJ2-3, reads KAGVTQTPRYLIKTRGQQVTLSCSPISGHRSVSWYQQTPGQGLQFLFEYFSETQRNKGNFPGRFSGRQFSNSRSEMNVSTLELGDSALYLCASSPQPAEDTQYFGPGTRLTVL.

The J gene is TRBJ2-5, the V gene TRBV4-3; D is possibly TRBD2 (5 bases). Germline V CDR1 and CDR2: LGHNA, YSLEER. V was pared by 0 bases and J by 3 bases, with 26 bases between. The CDR3 is made up of 20 amino acids. The CDR3 DNA sequence: TGCGCCAGCAGCCAAGATTTGTATAATTCCCGGGGTCTTTGGGAAGAGACCCAGTACTTC. It encodes CASSQDLYNSRGLWEETQYF.

This chain uses TRBV9 with TRBJ2-5, with D maybe TRBD2 (5 bases). The V and J ends lost 0 bases and 0 bases respectively, with 9 bases between them. This CDR3 contains 15 residues. Germline V gene lookup returns CDR1 SGDLS and CDR2 YYNGEE. CDR3 bases: TGTGCCAGCAGCGTAGCGCCTAGCAACCAAGAGACCCAGTACTTC. Residues: CASSVAPSNQETQYF.

The rearrangement joins TRBV14 to TRBJ2-7; a possible D gene is TRBD1 (6 bases). CDR1 is SGHDN, CDR2 FVKESK, per germline. The CDR3 runs to 14 residues. Trimming shortened V by 4 bases and J by 0 bases, and 10 bases separated the two germline ends. The CDR3 loop reads CASSLTGSSYEQYF. The CDR3 nucleotides read TGTGCCAGCAGCCTGACAGGAAGCTCCTACGAGCAGTACTTC.

The chain joins TRBV7-3 to TRBJ2-1; 11 bases align to TRBD2. Germline assignment: CDR1 SGHTA and CDR2 FQGTGA. With 2 bases clipped from V and 4 bases from J, the junction kept 1 base outside the gene matches. The CDR3 runs 15 residues. CDR3 nucleotide sequence: TGTGCCAGCAGCTTAGGGACTAGCGGATACAATGAGCAGTTCTTC. Amino acids: CASSLGTSGYNEQFF.

The gene calls are TRBV28 and TRBJ2-1; 11 positions agree with TRBD2. The junction had 5 bases not matched to a gene; V was cut back by 6 bases and J by 4 bases. Germline CDR1 reads MDHEN; CDR2 reads SYDVKM. The CDR3 sequence is 15 residues long. The CDR3 reads CASRLAGGIYNEQFF. CDR3 sequence (DNA): TGTGCCAGCAGGCTAGCGGGAGGAATTTACAATGAGCAGTTCTTC.